This T cell receptor (beta chain) was recovered during a study of blood T cell repertoires in COVID-19. CDR3 length: 11 amino acids. The V gene's germline CDR1 is MNHEY and CDR2 SVGAGI. Trimming cost V 8 bases and J 9 bases; bases outside gene matches: 6. TCRdb keeps only in-frame clones here, not all; method: immunoSEQ multiplex PCR. The profile shows over 200,000 clones, around nine tenths of them singletons. J is TRBJ1-2 and V is TRBV6-5; 7 positions match TRBD1. Specimen: peripheral blood. The TCR was taken from a woman aged 18-35 years who had recovered from COVID-19. The CDR3 protein is CASLDRARYTF. CDR3 in DNA: TGTGCCAGCCTCGACAGGGCGCGCTACACCTTC.